These 9 T cell receptor beta chains share one sample of origin, sequenced in a study of blood T cell repertoires in COVID-19 (dated by TCRdb to about 2020). The method behind the library was the immunoSEQ multiplex PCR assay. TCRdb mirrors the immuneACCESS table, restricted to in-frame sequences. Some clones are absent from its copies; in checked studies, under half trace to an unresolved V gene, and the reason for the others is unknown. Within this sample are approximately 280,000 clones, with roughly 91% of them counted one time only. The ten largest account for roughly 5.1% of the sample. The sample taken for sequencing was peripheral blood. The receptors derive from a man aged 35-49 years with acute or convalescent COVID-19.

This sequence joins TRBV19 and TRBJ2-3; TRBD1 is a possible D gene (5 bases). The CDR3 has 15 residues. CDR1 and CDR2 from the germline V gene are LNHDA and SQIVND (reference sequence). V lost 5 bases, J lost 0 bases, and 12 bases lay in between. The CDR3 sequence: CASSRQDTSTDTQYF. CDR3 coding DNA: TGTGCCAGTAGTCGCCAGGACACTAGCACAGATACGCAGTATTTT.

The gene calls are TRBV6-6 and TRBJ2-1; D is unclear. The V and J ends lost 10 bases and 7 bases respectively, with 11 bases between them. This CDR3 has 11 residues. The germline V gene has CDR1 MNHNY and CDR2 SVGAGI (reference sequence). The CDR3 nucleotides read TGTGCCACTCGTGAGCTAAATGAGCAGTTCTTC. Residues: CATRELNEQFF.

The rearrangement uses TRBV12-3 or TRBV12-4 and TRBJ2-4; D unresolved. This CDR3 has 13 residues. Trimming cost V 1 base and J 8 bases, with 9 bases left between them. The CDR3 protein is CASSLGTRDIQYF. The CDR3 coding sequence is TGTGCCAGCAGTTTAGGCACCCGGGACATTCAGTACTTC.

This sequence joins TRBV5-1 and TRBJ1-3; no clear D. The CDR3 extends over 13 amino acids. The V end was cut by 0 bases, the J end by 9 bases, with 10 bases between. The germline V gene has CDR1 SGHRS and CDR2 YFSETQ. The DNA of the CDR3 is TGCGCCAGCAGCTTGGACCGGGCGGGCACCATATATTTT. Protein sequence: CASSLDRAGTIYF.

V gene TRBV28 combines with J gene TRBJ1-6; D is perhaps TRBD1 (5 bases). The length of the CDR3 is 15 residues. Germline CDR1 is MDHEN and CDR2 is SYDVKM. V lost 3 bases and J 10 bases, leaving 16 bases between the germline ends. The CDR3 DNA reads TGTGCCAGCAGTTTGGGGTCAGCAGGGCAGTCACCCCTCCACTTT. It yields the protein CASSLGSAGQSPLHF.

The chain is built from TRBV7-2 and TRBJ2-3; 8 nucleotides match TRBD2. The CDR3 is 16 residues long. Germline V gives CDR1 SGHTA, CDR2 FQGNSA. J gave up 0 bases and V 2 bases, and 4 bases lay outside the gene matches. This CDR3 reads CASSLIGGASTDTQYF. For the CDR3, the DNA is TGTGCCAGCAGCTTAATCGGGGGGGCTAGCACAGATACGCAGTATTTT.

This clone occurred once. The CDR3 region is CASSQERSGWNPLNTEAFF. The DNA of the CDR3 is TGCGCCAGCAGCCAAGAACGGTCGGGGTGGAATCCCCTGAACACTGAAGCTTTCTTT. V and J are TRBV4-1 and TRBJ1-1, with no clear D. Trimming removed 0 bases from V and 0 bases from J, with 20 bases in between. The CDR3 is made up of 19 amino acids. Per germline, CDR1 MGHRA and CDR2 YSYEKL.

V usage is TRBV2 and J usage is TRBJ1-3; 7 bases line up with TRBD1. The germline V gene encodes CDR1 SNHLY and CDR2 FYNNEI. This CDR3 region has 14 residues. J gave up 4 bases and V 6 bases, and 6 bases lay outside the gene matches. The CDR3 reads CASRPTGWGNTIYF. In DNA form, the CDR3 reads TGTGCCAGCAGACCGACAGGGTGGGGAAACACCATATATTTT.

The J gene is TRBJ1-2, the V gene TRBV19; 9 bases line up with TRBD1. The CDR3 totals 15 residues. Germline CDR1 LNHDA, CDR2 SQIVND (reference sequence). V gave up 4 bases and J gave up 4 bases; unmatched junction bases: 7. In nucleotides, the CDR3 is TGTGCCAGTAGTACCTCCGGGACAGGGATCTATGGCTACACCTTC. Its translation: CASSTSGTGIYGYTF.